The TCR beta chain under discussion was sequenced for a study of OX40 agonist ivuxolimab in advanced cancers. CDR1 is SGHAT and CDR2 is FQNNGV in the germline V gene. The CDR3 extends over 15 amino acids. V lost 0 bases to trimming and J lost 7 bases, with 12 bases between them. TCRdb's table, derived via immunoSEQ multiplex PCR, lists solely in-frame clones and lacks some. The sample shows over 40,000 clones, 65% to 85% of them seen only once. Specimen: CD4+ or CD8+ T cells sorted from blood, collected in a trial of the OX40 agonist ivuxolimab. This sequence was found in an adult with an advanced solid tumor such as melanoma, head and neck, liver or kidney cancer. The chain combines TRBV11-2 with TRBJ2-2; possibly TRBD1 for D (6 bases). CDR3 coding DNA: TGTGCCAGCAGCTTAGATCGGATAGGGGGCGGGGAGCTGTTTTTT. This encodes CASSLDRIGGGELFF. The full variable domain, completed using reference TRBV11-2 and TRBJ2-2, is EAGVAQSPRYKIIEKRQSVAFWCNPISGHATLYWYQQILGQGPKLLIQFQNNGVVDDSQLPKDRFSAERLKGVDSTLKIQPAKLEDSAVYLCASSLDRIGGGELFFGEGSRLTVL.